The entry below describes one T cell receptor beta chain. What it recognizes is unknown. Primers for the PCR totalled 60 Vbeta and 13 Jbeta. Libraries were prepared by immunoSEQ multiplex PCR; TCRdb keeps only in-frame clonotypes and omits some of them. The repertoire shows about 120,000 clones; the top ten hold 1.7%. Germline CDR1 MNHEY, CDR2 SMNVEV (reference sequence). With V trimmed by 6 bases and J by 4 bases, 12 bases remained unmatched. The CDR3 totals 15 residues. This record comes from a study of cytomegalovirus exposure and HLA in healthy donors. General study points: TRBV6-2, TRBV6-3 and some other V segments were excluded as indistinguishable. In a later analysis, HLA-C alleles had the fewest associated TCRs, DRB1 alleles the most. Sequencing probably produced one cluster of sequence variants that were highly shared.

The clonotype originates from a man aged 18 to 29 in good health and CMV-seronegative. The specimen sequenced was PBMCs. The chain couples TRBV27 to TRBJ2-7, with 7 bases lining up with TRBD1. The CDR3: CASSPDRLEQYEQYF. The DNA of the CDR3 is TGTGCCAGCAGCCCGGACAGGTTAGAACAGTACGAGCAGTACTTC.